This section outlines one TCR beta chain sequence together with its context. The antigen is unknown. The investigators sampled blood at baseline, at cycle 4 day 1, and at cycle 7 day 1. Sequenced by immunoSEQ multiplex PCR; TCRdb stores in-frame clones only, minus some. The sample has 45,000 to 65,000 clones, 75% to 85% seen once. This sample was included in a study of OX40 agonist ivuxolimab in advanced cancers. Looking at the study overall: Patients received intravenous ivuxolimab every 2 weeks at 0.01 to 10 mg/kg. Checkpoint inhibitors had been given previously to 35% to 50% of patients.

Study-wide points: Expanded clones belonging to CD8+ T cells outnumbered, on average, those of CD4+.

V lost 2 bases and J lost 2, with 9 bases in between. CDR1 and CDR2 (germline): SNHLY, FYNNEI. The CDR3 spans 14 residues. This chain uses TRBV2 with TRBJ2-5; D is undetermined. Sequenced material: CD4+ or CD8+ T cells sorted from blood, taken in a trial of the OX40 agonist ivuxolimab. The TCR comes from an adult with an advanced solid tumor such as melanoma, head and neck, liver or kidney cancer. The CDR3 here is CASSELWQQETQYF. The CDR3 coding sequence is TGTGCCAGCAGTGAATTGTGGCAGCAAGAGACCCAGTACTTC.